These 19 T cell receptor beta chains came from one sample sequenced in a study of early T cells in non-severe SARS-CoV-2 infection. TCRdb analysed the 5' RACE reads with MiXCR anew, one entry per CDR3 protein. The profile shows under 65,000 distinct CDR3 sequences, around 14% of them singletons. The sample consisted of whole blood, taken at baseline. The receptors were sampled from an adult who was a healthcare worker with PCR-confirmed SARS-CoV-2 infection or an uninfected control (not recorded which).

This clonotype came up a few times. CDR3 sequence (DNA): TGCAGCGTTGAAGACGAAGGGACGATCCCTAGCACAGATACGCAGTATTTT. Protein product: CSVEDEGTIPSTDTQYF. The chain recombines TRBV29-1 with TRBJ2-3; D may correspond to TRBD1 or TRBD2 (5 bases each). The CDR3 spans 17 residues. Looked up from germline, CDR1 is SQVTM and CDR2 is ANQGSEA. V was pared by 0 bases and J by 0 bases, with 16 bases between.

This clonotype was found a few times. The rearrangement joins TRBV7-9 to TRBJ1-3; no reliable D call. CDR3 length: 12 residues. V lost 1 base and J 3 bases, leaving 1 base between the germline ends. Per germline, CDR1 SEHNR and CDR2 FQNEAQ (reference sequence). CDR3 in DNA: TGTGCCAGCAGCTTAGTTGGAAACACCATATATTTT. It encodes CASSLVGNTIYF.

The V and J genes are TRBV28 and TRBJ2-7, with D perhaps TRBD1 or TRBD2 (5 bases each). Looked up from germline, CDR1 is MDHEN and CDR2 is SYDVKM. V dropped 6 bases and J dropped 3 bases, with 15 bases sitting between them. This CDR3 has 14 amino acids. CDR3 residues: CASRTRGAFYEQYF. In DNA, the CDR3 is TGTGCCAGCAGAACCCGGGGCGCTTTCTACGAGCAGTACTTC. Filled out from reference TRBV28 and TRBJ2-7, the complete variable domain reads DVKVTQSSRYLVKRTGEKVFLECVQDMDHENMFWYRQDPGLGLRLIYFSYDVKMKEKGDIPEGYSVSREKKERFSLILESASTNQTSMYLCASRTRGAFYEQYFGPGTRLTVT.

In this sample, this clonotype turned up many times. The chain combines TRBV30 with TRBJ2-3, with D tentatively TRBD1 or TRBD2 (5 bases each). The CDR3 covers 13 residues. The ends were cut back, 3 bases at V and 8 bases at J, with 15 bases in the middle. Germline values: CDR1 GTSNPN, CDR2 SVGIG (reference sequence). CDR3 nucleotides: TGTGCCTGGAGCCTACCCCCAGGGACTACGCAGTATTTT. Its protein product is CAWSLPPGTTQYF.

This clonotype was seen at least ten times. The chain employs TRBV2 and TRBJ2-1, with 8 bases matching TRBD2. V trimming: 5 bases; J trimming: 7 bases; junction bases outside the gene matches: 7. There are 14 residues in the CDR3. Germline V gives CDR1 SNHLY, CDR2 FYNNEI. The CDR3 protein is CASSYGGASNEQFF. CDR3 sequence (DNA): TGTGCCAGCAGTTACGGGGGGGCCTCTAATGAGCAGTTCTTC.

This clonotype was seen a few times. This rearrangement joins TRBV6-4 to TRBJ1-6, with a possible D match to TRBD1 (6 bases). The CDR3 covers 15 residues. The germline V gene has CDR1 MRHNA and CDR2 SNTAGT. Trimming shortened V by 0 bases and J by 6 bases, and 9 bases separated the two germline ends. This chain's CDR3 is CASSDSRTVNSPLHF. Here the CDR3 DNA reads TGTGCCAGCAGTGACTCGCGGACAGTTAATTCACCCCTCCACTTT.

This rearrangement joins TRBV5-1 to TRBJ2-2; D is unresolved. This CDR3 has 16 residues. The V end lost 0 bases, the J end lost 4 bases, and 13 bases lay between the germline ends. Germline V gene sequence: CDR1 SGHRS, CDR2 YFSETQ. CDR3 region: CASSLGTAMVTGELFF. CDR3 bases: TGCGCCAGCAGCTTGGGGACCGCGATGGTCACCGGGGAGCTGTTTTTT.

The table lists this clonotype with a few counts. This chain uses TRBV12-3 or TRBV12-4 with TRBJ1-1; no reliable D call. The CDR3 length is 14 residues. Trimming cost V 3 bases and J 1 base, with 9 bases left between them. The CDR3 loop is CASSFGRTNTEAFF. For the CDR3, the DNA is TGTGCCAGCAGTTTTGGCAGGACGAACACTGAAGCTTTCTTT.

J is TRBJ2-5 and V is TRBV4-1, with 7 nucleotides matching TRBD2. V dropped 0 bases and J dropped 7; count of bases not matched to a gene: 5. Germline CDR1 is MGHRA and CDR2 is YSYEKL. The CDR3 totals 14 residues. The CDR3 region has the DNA TGCGCCAGCAGCCAAGATCGGGGGGTGGGGACCCAGTACTTC. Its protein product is CASSQDRGVGTQYF.

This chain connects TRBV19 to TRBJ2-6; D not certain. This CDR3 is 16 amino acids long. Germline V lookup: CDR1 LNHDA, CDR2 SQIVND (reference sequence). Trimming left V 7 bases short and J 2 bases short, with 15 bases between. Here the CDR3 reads CASMGIRSAGANVLTF. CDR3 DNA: TGTGCCAGTATGGGAATAAGGAGCGCTGGGGCCAACGTCCTGACTTTC.

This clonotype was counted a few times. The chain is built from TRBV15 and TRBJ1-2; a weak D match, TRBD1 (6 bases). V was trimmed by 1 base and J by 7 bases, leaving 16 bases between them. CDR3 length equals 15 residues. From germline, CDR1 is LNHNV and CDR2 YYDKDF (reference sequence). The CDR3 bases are TGTGCCACCAGCAGAGGTTGGGGGGCAATTAGTGGCTACACCTTC. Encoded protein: CATSRGWGAISGYTF.

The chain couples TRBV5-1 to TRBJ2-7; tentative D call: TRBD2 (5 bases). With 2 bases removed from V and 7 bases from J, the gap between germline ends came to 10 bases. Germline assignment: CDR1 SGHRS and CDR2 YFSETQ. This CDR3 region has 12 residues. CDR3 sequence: CASSFSGKEQYF. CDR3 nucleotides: TGCGCCAGCAGCTTCAGCGGCAAAGAGCAGTACTTC.

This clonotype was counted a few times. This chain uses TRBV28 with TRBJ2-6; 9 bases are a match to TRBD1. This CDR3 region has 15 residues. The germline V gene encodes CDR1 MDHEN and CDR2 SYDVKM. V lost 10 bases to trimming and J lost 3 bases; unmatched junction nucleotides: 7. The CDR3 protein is CATGTGINGANVLTF. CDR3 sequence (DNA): TGTGCCACCGGGACAGGGATCAATGGGGCCAACGTCCTGACTTTC.

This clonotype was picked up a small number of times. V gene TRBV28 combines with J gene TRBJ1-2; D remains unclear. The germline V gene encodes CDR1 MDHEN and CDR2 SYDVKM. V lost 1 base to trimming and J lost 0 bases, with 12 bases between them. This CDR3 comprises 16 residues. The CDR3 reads CASSLLRGRTNYGYTF. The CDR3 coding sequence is TGTGCCAGCAGTTTATTGCGAGGGAGAACTAACTATGGCTACACCTTC.

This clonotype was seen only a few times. CDR3 sequence (DNA): TGCGCCAGCAGCCTGAGCGGGAGCGGGAACAATGAGCAGTTCTTC. Its protein is CASSLSGSGNNEQFF. V gene TRBV4-1 combines with J gene TRBJ2-1, with TRBD2 identical over 8 bases. CDR1 MGHRA and CDR2 YSYEKL come from the germline V gene. With V trimmed by 4 bases and J by 5 bases, 7 bases remained unmatched. This CDR3 spans 15 amino acids.

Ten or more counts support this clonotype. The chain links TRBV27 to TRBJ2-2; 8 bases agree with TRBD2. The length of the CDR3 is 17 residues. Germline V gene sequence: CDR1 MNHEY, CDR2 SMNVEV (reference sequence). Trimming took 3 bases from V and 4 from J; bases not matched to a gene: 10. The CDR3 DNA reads TGTGCCAGCAGTTTGACCCCGACTAGCGCGATCACCGGGGAGCTGTTTTTT. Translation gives CASSLTPTSAITGELFF.

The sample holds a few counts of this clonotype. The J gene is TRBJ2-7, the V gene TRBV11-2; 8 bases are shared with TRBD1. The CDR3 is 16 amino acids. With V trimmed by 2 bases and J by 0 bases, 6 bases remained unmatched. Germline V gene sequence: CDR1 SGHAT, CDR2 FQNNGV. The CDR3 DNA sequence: TGTGCCAGCAGCTTATCGGACAGGGCGAGCTCCTACGAGCAGTACTTC. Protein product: CASSLSDRASSYEQYF.

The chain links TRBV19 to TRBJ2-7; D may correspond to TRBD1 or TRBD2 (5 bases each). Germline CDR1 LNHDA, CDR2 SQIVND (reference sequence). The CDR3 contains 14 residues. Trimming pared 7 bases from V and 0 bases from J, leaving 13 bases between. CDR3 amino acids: CASNPGPSSYEQYF. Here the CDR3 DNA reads TGTGCCAGTAACCCGGGACCTAGCTCCTACGAGCAGTACTTC.

The chain's CDR3 is CSATGQGTNYGYTF. The CDR3 DNA reads as TGCAGTGCTACCGGACAGGGGACTAACTATGGCTACACCTTC. The J gene is TRBJ1-2, the V gene TRBV20-1; 9 nucleotides match TRBD1. J lost 0 bases, V lost 4 bases, and 3 bases had no gene match. Per germline, CDR1 DFQATT and CDR2 SNEGSKA (reference sequence). There are 14 residues in the CDR3.